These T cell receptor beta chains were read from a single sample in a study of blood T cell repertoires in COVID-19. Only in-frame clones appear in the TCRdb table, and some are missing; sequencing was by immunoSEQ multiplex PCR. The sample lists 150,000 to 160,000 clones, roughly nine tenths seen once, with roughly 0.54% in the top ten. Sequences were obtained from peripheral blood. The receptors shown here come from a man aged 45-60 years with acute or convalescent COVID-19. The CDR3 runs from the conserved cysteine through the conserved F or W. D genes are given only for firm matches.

cdr3_aa: CSGGLAGANNEQFF; j_call: TRBJ2-1; d_call: TRBD2; v_call: TRBV29-1
cdr3_aa: CASIDGGAVGQPQHF; j_call: TRBJ1-5; d_call: NA; v_call: TRBV6-5
cdr3_aa: CASSQRTFEKLFF; j_call: TRBJ1-4; d_call: NA; v_call: TRBV5-1
cdr3_aa: CASSRSSGGDNTQYF; j_call: TRBJ2-3; d_call: TRBD2; v_call: TRBV6-2/TRBV6-3
cdr3_aa: CASSLTVLGLAGSGELFF; j_call: TRBJ2-2; d_call: TRBD2; v_call: TRBV7-9
cdr3_aa: CASSLGQGLTQYF; j_call: TRBJ2-5; d_call: NA; v_call: TRBV11-2
cdr3_aa: CASSPRRQGRDTEAFF; j_call: TRBJ1-1; d_call: TRBD1; v_call: TRBV5-5
cdr3_aa: CAISKTGGFEEKLFF; j_call: TRBJ1-4; d_call: TRBD1; v_call: TRBV10-3
cdr3_aa: CASSPPEGPEQFF; j_call: TRBJ2-1; d_call: NA; v_call: TRBV18
cdr3_aa: CASSARGFEAFF; j_call: TRBJ1-1; d_call: NA; v_call: TRBV4-3
cdr3_aa: CASSVQGSGETQYF; j_call: TRBJ2-5; d_call: NA; v_call: TRBV9
cdr3_aa: CASSLVGVGQETQYF; j_call: TRBJ2-5; d_call: NA; v_call: TRBV7-2
cdr3_aa: CASSAGGGADTQYF; j_call: TRBJ2-3; d_call: TRBD2; v_call: TRBV9
cdr3_aa: CASSEYGTGSGETQYF; j_call: TRBJ2-5; d_call: TRBD1; v_call: TRBV25-1
cdr3_aa: CASSPLWTSGRAWEQFF; j_call: TRBJ2-1; d_call: TRBD2; v_call: TRBV18
cdr3_aa: CASSATNQNNEQFF; j_call: TRBJ2-1; d_call: NA; v_call: TRBV19
cdr3_aa: CASGGSSYEQYF; j_call: TRBJ2-7; d_call: TRBD2; v_call: TRBV28
cdr3_aa: CASSYSGRGSYEQYF; j_call: TRBJ2-7; d_call: NA; v_call: TRBV6-5
cdr3_aa: CASTPDRGRNSPLHF; j_call: TRBJ1-6; d_call: TRBD1; v_call: TRBV19
cdr3_aa: CASSSTTLPRAGELFF; j_call: TRBJ2-2; d_call: NA; v_call: TRBV28
cdr3_aa: CASSLHRAGNTIYF; j_call: TRBJ1-3; d_call: NA; v_call: TRBV3-1/TRBV3-2
cdr3_aa: CASSQGSKNIQYF; j_call: TRBJ2-4; d_call: NA; v_call: TRBV6-5
cdr3_aa: CASSQEGQPSPLHF; j_call: TRBJ1-6; d_call: NA; v_call: TRBV4-2
cdr3_aa: CADRTGVSTDTQYF; j_call: TRBJ2-3; d_call: TRBD1; v_call: TRBV2
cdr3_aa: CASRWSRQGYPAGEQFF; j_call: TRBJ2-1; d_call: TRBD1; v_call: TRBV7-9